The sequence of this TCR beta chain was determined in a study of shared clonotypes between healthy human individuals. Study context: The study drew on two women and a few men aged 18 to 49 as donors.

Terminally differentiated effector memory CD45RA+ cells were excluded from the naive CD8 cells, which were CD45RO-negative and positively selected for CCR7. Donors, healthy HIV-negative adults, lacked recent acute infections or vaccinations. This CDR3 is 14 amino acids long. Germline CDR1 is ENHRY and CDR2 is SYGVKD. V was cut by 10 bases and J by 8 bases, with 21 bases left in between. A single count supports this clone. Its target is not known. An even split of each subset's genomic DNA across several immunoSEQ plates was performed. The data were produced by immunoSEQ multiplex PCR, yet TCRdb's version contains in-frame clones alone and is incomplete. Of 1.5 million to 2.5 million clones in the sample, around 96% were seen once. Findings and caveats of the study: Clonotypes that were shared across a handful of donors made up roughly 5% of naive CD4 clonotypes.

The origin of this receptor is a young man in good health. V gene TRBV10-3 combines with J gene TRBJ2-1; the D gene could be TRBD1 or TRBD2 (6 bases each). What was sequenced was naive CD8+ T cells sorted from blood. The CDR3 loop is CASRRDTLRDEQFF. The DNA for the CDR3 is TGTGCCAGTCGGCGGGACACCCTTAGGGATGAGCAGTTCTTC.